A single sample is the source of the 29 T cell receptor beta chains below, sequenced in a study of CD8 T cells in Susac syndrome. Random hexamers were used to reverse transcribe an amount of about 0.45 to 1 ug RNA. TCRdb called the immunoSEQ multiplex PCR reads again in MiXCR, with one record for every CDR3 protein. This table has some 150,000 distinct CDR3 sequences, nearly 97% appearing once. Material: CD8+ T cells from PBMCs. Source of these receptors: a human donor with multiple sclerosis.

The gene calls are TRBV15 and TRBJ2-5; no definite D call. CDR3 length: 13 amino acids. V was shortened by 1 base and J by 5 bases, with 8 bases between the two germline ends. Per the germline V gene, CDR1 is LNHNV and CDR2 is YYDKDF (reference sequence). The CDR3 loop is CATSRGNGETQYF. CDR3 coding DNA: TGTGCCACCAGCAGAGGGAATGGGGAGACCCAGTACTTC.

The chain recombines TRBV27 with TRBJ1-2; 9 bases map to TRBD1. Germline trimming cut 5 bases from V and 5 bases from J; bases unmatched to any gene: 6. Germline-derived CDR1 and CDR2 are MNHEY and SMNVEV (reference sequence). The CDR3 consists of 14 residues. In DNA form, the CDR3 reads TGTGCCAGCAGTCCCCGGACAGGGGAGTATGGCTACACCTTC. Its translation is CASSPRTGEYGYTF.

The chain uses TRBV20-1 and TRBJ1-3; TRBD1 might be the D (6 bases). Germline values: CDR1 DFQATT, CDR2 SNEGSKA (reference sequence). With 3 bases removed from V and 7 bases from J, the gap between germline ends came to 10 bases. This CDR3 contains 12 residues. CDR3 nucleotides: TGCAGTGCTAGTCGGCAGGGGAACACCATATATTTT. Residues: CSASRQGNTIYF.

A single count supports this clonotype. For the CDR3, the DNA is TGTGCCAGCAGCGGACAGGGGGGTTCCTACAATGAGCAGTTCTTC. Its translation is CASSGQGGSYNEQFF. The V gene is TRBV9, the J gene TRBJ2-1; 9 nucleotides agree with TRBD1. The germline V gene has CDR1 SGDLS and CDR2 YYNGEE. The CDR3 covers 15 residues. The trim removed 3 bases at V and 1 base at J, leaving 2 bases unmatched. Supplemented by reference TRBV9 and TRBJ2-1, the full variable domain reads DSGVTQTPKHLITATGQRVTLRCSPRSGDLSVYWYQQSLDQGLQFLIQYYNGEERAKGNILERFSAQQFPDLHSELNLSSLELGDSALYFCASSGQGGSYNEQFFGPGTRLTVL.

The chain links TRBV7-8 to TRBJ2-7; 7 bases agree with TRBD2. Per the germline V gene, CDR1 is SGHVS and CDR2 is FQNEAQ. The trim removed 2 bases at V and 4 bases at J, leaving 5 bases unmatched. The CDR3 loop spans 14 amino acids. The CDR3 DNA is TGTGCCAGCAGCTTAAGGGAGGGGAGGTACGAGCAGTACGTC. Translation: CASSLREGRYEQYV.

The genes are TRBV7-9 and TRBJ2-5, with D perhaps TRBD2 (6 bases). This CDR3 spans 18 amino acids. The germline V and J ends were trimmed by 1 base and 1 base, with 19 bases remaining between them. Germline lookup yields CDR1 SEHNR and CDR2 FQNEAQ (reference sequence). CDR3 sequence (DNA): TGTGCCAGCAGCTTAGGTTTCGTCCCTGACGGGGGCCAAGAGACCCAGTACTTC. Translated: CASSLGFVPDGGQETQYF. Using reference TRBV7-9 and TRBJ2-5 for the parts outside the CDR3, the full variable domain is DTGVSQNPRHKITKRGQNVTFRCDPISEHNRLYWYRQTLGQGPEFLTYFQNEAQLEKSRLLSDRFSAERPKGSFSTLEIQRTEQGDSAMYLCASSLGFVPDGGQETQYFGPGTRLLVL.

The chain carries TRBV4-1 and TRBJ2-1; TRBD2 agrees at 9 bases. CDR3 size: 16 residues. V was pared by 0 bases and J by 9 bases, with 9 bases of the junction left unmatched. Germline lookup yields CDR1 MGHRA and CDR2 YSYEKL. CDR3 in DNA: TGCGCCAGCAGCCAAGAAGTCGGCGGGGGGGCCTCTGAGCAGTTCTTC. This codes for CASSQEVGGGASEQFF.

J is TRBJ2-5 and V is TRBV9; 12 bases map to TRBD2. CDR1 SGDLS and CDR2 YYNGEE come from the germline V gene. Trimming cost V 4 bases and J 2 bases; bases outside gene matches: 12. The CDR3 spans 18 residues. CDR3 nucleotide sequence: TGTGCCAGCAGCTCTGATCCCGGACTAGCGGGGACTCAAGAGACCCAGTACTTC. Amino acids: CASSSDPGLAGTQETQYF.

This clonotype has a single count. The gene calls are TRBV19 and TRBJ2-1; D is undetermined. The CDR3 consists of 15 residues. The germline gives CDR1 LNHDA, CDR2 SQIVND (reference sequence). V was shortened by 7 bases and J by 5 bases, with 18 bases between the two germline ends. CDR3 amino acids: CASTISRSPNNEQFF. The CDR3 DNA is TGTGCCAGTACCATATCACGGTCCCCAAACAATGAGCAGTTCTTC.

This clonotype was seen a single time. This rearrangement joins TRBV7-2 to TRBJ2-3; unclear D gene. V was shortened by 5 bases and J by 7 bases, with 13 bases between the two germline ends. The CDR3 has 13 amino acids. Germline lookup yields CDR1 SGHTA and CDR2 FQGNSA. The CDR3 loop is CASSNPPEYTQYF. CDR3 DNA sequence: TGTGCCAGCAGCAACCCCCCGGAATATACGCAGTATTTT.

This clonotype appeared a single time. The chain links TRBV5-1 to TRBJ2-1, with D perhaps matching TRBD2 (6 bases). Germline V gene lookup returns CDR1 SGHRS and CDR2 YFSETQ. Trimming stripped 3 bases from V and 3 bases from J, with 19 bases between. This CDR3 comprises 17 residues. The CDR3 here is CASSSPRLGELYNEQFF. The CDR3 DNA is TGCGCCAGCAGCTCGCCCCGACTAGGGGAACTCTACAATGAGCAGTTCTTC.

The chain uses TRBV15 and TRBJ1-1; maybe TRBD1 (6 bases). The CDR3 has 12 amino acids. V was cut by 7 bases and J by 7 bases, with 13 bases left in between. From germline, CDR1 is LNHNV and CDR2 YYDKDF (reference sequence). The CDR3 nucleotides are TGTGCCACCAAGACACAGGGTGGTGAAGCTTTCTTT. Translation: CATKTQGGEAFF.

J is TRBJ2-4 and V is TRBV20-1, with no clear D. The germline gives CDR1 DFQATT, CDR2 SNEGSKA (reference sequence). The CDR3 runs to 13 residues. Trimming left V 6 bases short and J 8 bases short, with 17 bases between. The CDR3 coding sequence is TGCAGTGCGTCGACCCTACAAGGACACATTCAGTACTTC. Encoded protein: CSASTLQGHIQYF.

The V gene is TRBV12-3 or TRBV12-4, the J gene TRBJ2-1; the match to TRBD1 covers 7 bases. The CDR3 is 13 residues long. The ends lost 6 bases at V and 5 bases at J; junction bases unmatched: 4. In DNA, the CDR3 is TGTGCCAGCAGCCTGGGACAGAACAATGAGCAGTTCTTC. Translation gives CASSLGQNNEQFF.

The chain recombines TRBV27 with TRBJ1-1, with D tentatively TRBD1 (5 bases). Trimming left V 2 bases short and J 4 bases short, with 11 bases between. Per germline, CDR1 MNHEY and CDR2 SMNVEV (reference sequence). The CDR3 contains 14 residues. The CDR3 nucleotides are TGTGCCAGCAGTTTAGCAGGGTATGGCACTGAAGCTTTCTTT. It is translated as CASSLAGYGTEAFF.

A few counts support this clonotype. The chain couples TRBV12-3 or TRBV12-4 to TRBJ1-5, with D hard to call. V lost 5 bases and J lost 2, with 7 bases in between. CDR3 length equals 13 residues. The CDR3 here is CASSAAGNQPQHF. The DNA for the CDR3 is TGTGCCAGCAGTGCCGCGGGCAATCAGCCCCAGCATTTT.

A note on this clonotype: The junction does not match germline at one end; this may be a read error. This sequence joins TRBV20-1 and TRBJ1-1; D might be TRBD1 (6 bases). Germline loops: CDR1 DFQATT, CDR2 SNEGSKA (reference sequence). The CDR3 length is 12 residues. CDR3 in DNA: TGCAGTGCAAGAGGGGGAGGTGCTGAAGCTTTCTTT. As protein: CSARGGGAEAFF.

This chain links TRBV13 with TRBJ1-1, with D maybe TRBD1 (6 bases). Trimming stripped 2 bases from V and 5 bases from J, with 12 bases between. Germline CDR1 PRHDT, CDR2 FYEKMQ (reference sequence). This CDR3 spans 14 amino acids. CDR3 sequence (DNA): TGTGCCAGCAGCTTACAGGGGAGGAGAACTGAAGCTTTCTTT. This sequence encodes CASSLQGRRTEAFF.

The J gene is TRBJ1-6, the V gene TRBV9, with a weak D call TRBD1 (5 bases). The germline CDR1 and CDR2 sequences are SGDLS and YYNGEE. The V gene lost 4 bases and the J gene lost 9 bases, with 20 bases spanning the gap. The CDR3 covers 16 residues. The CDR3 nucleotides are TGTGCCAGCAGCCCATGGACCCACTCCACAGGTTCACCCCTCCACTTT. It translates to CASSPWTHSTGSPLHF.

The CDR3 spells CASSLRVVAEDSPLHF. Here the CDR3 DNA reads TGTGCCAGCAGTTTACGGGTTGTAGCTGAGGATTCACCCCTCCACTTT. The V and J genes are TRBV27 and TRBJ1-6, with D uncertain. CDR1 is MNHEY and CDR2 is SMNVEV in the germline V gene (reference sequence). Trimming left V 2 bases short and J 8 bases short, with 16 bases between. The CDR3 loop spans 16 amino acids.

The chain is built from TRBV7-9 and TRBJ2-1; 7 nucleotides line up with TRBD1. Trimming at V came to 5 bases and at J to 3 bases, leaving 4 bases not matched to a gene. Per the germline V gene, CDR1 is SEHNR and CDR2 is FQNEAQ (reference sequence). The CDR3 consists of 14 residues. The CDR3 loop is CASSGQDNYNEQFF. In DNA, the CDR3 is TGTGCCAGCAGCGGACAGGACAACTACAATGAGCAGTTCTTC.

The chain has TRBV12-3 or TRBV12-4 and TRBJ1-4; TRBD1 aligns across 9 bases. This CDR3 has 15 residues. The V segment lost 5 bases and the J segment 5 bases; nucleotides outside the gene matches: 6. The CDR3 spells CASSLGTGSNEKLFF. CDR3 nucleotides: TGTGCCAGCAGTCTGGGGACAGGGTCGAATGAAAAACTGTTTTTT.

V usage is TRBV12-3 or TRBV12-4 and J usage is TRBJ1-1; D is undetermined. CDR3 length equals 13 residues. V lost 6 bases, J lost 4 bases, and 12 bases lay in between. CDR3 coding DNA: TGTGCCAGCAGAGTTTGGGGTCGCACTGAAGCTTTCTTT. Protein product: CASRVWGRTEAFF.

V gene TRBV10-3 combines with J gene TRBJ2-7, with 10 bases aligning to TRBD2. Germline assignment: CDR1 ENHRY and CDR2 SYGVKD. The trim removed 1 base at V and 3 bases at J, leaving 3 bases unmatched. This CDR3 region has 15 residues. Here the CDR3 DNA reads TGTGCCATCAGTGAGTTGGCTAGCGGGGGCTACGAGCAGTACTTC. Translation: CAISELASGGYEQYF.

This chain joins TRBV20-1 and TRBJ2-4, with a weak D call TRBD2 (5 bases). Germline assignment: CDR1 DFQATT and CDR2 SNEGSKA (reference sequence). V was cut by 3 bases and J by 7 bases, with 16 bases left in between. This CDR3 is built from 14 residues. The CDR3 reads CSARTMTTRNIQYF. The CDR3, as DNA: TGCAGTGCTAGGACCATGACTACGAGGAACATTCAGTACTTC.

CDR3 sequence reads: CASSPTGDEQFF. CDR3 bases: TGTGCCAGCAGCCCGACAGGGGATGAGCAGTTCTTC. V and J are TRBV4-2 and TRBJ2-1; 8 nucleotides align to TRBD1. The V and J ends lost 4 bases and 8 bases, in that order; junction bases with no gene match: 1. This CDR3 is built from 12 residues. Germline CDR1 is LGHNA and CDR2 is YNFKEQ.

J is TRBJ1-6 and V is TRBV19; 7 nucleotides align to TRBD1. Germline V lookup: CDR1 LNHDA, CDR2 SQIVND (reference sequence). The V and J ends lost 5 bases and 6 bases, in that order; junction bases with no gene match: 4. This CDR3 is 14 amino acids long. DNA for the CDR3: TGTGCCAGTAGTCCCCAGGGGGTTAATTCACCCCTCCACTTT. This codes for CASSPQGVNSPLHF.

The chain carries TRBV12-3 or TRBV12-4 and TRBJ1-1; 7 bases match TRBD1. J was trimmed by 1 base and V by 3 bases; bases with no gene match: 2. CDR3 length: 14 amino acids. Here the CDR3 reads CASSFQGGNTEAFF. DNA of the CDR3: TGTGCCAGCAGTTTCCAGGGGGGGAACACTGAAGCTTTCTTT.

This chain connects TRBV5-4 to TRBJ2-2; unclear D gene. V shed 2 bases and J shed 7 bases, with 9 bases lying between them. Germline V gene sequence: CDR1 SGHNT, CDR2 YYREEE (reference sequence). The CDR3 has 13 amino acids. The DNA of the CDR3 is TGTGCCAGCAGCTTATTATCCGGCGGGGAGCTGTTTTTT. It specifies CASSLLSGGELFF.